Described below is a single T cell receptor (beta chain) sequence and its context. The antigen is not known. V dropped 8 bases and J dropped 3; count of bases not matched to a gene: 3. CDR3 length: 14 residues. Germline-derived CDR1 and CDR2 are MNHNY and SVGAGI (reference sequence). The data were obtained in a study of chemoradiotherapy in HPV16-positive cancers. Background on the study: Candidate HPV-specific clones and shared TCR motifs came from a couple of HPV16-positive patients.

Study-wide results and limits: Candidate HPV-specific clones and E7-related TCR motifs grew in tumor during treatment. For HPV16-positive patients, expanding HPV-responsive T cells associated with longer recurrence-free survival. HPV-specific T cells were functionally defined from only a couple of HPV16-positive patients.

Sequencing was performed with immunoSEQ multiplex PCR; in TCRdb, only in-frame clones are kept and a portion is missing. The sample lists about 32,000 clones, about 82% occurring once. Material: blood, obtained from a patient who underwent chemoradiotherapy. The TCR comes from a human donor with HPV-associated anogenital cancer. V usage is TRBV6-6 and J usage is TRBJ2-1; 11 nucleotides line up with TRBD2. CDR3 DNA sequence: TGTGCCAGCGAACTAGCGGGGGTCTACAATGAGCAGTTCTTC. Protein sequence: CASELAGVYNEQFF.